Presented here are 26 T cell receptor beta chains from one specimen sequenced in a study of T cell responses to AZD1222 COVID-19 vaccine. Clones were read by immunoSEQ multiplex PCR, and TCRdb kept only the in-frame ones, dropping some. This sample has about 94,000 clones; less than 85% occur once, and the top ten carry around 5%. The material sequenced was peripheral blood, taken 28 days after the second AZD1222 dose. Receptor source: an adult who received the AZD1222 COVID-19 vaccine.

This chain joins TRBV7-9 and TRBJ1-5; possibly TRBD1 for D (5 bases). The CDR3 spans 14 residues. V shed 0 bases and J shed 5 bases, with 8 bases lying between them. Germline V gene lookup returns CDR1 SEHNR and CDR2 FQNEAQ (reference sequence). Written as DNA, the CDR3 is TGTGCCAGCAGCTTAGCGGGGGTGGATCAGCCCCAGCATTTT. This codes for CASSLAGVDQPQHF.

CDR3 residues: CASSLSGSSADTQYF. Written as DNA, the CDR3 is TGTGCCAGCAGCCTTAGCGGGAGTAGCGCAGATACGCAGTATTTT. The chain recombines TRBV11-3 with TRBJ2-3; 9 bases line up with TRBD2. Germline V lookup: CDR1 SGHNT, CDR2 YENEEA. V shed 5 bases and J 4 bases; nucleotides not matched to a gene: 7. The length of the CDR3 is 15 residues. Supplemented by reference TRBV11-3 and TRBJ2-3, the full variable domain reads EAGVVQSPRYKIIEKKQPVAFWCNPISGHNTLYWYLQNLGQGPELLIRYENEEAVDDSQLPKDRFSAERLKGVDSTLKIQPAELGDSAVYLCASSLSGSSADTQYFGPGTRLTVL.

The J gene is TRBJ2-7, the V gene TRBV5-1, with 11 bases identical to TRBD2. The CDR3 runs 18 residues. Germline CDR1 SGHRS, CDR2 YFSETQ. J lost 2 bases, V lost 0 bases, and 10 bases had no gene match. For the CDR3, the DNA is TGCGCCAGCAGCTTGGAGCCTAGCGGGGGGTTCTCAACCTACGAGCAGTACTTC. This sequence encodes CASSLEPSGGFSTYEQYF.

The chain joins TRBV6-5 to TRBJ1-1, with D possibly being TRBD1 (6 bases). Germline CDR1 is MNHEY and CDR2 is SVGAGI. V was shortened by 1 base and J by 2 bases, with 11 bases between the two germline ends. The CDR3 totals 15 residues. The CDR3 region has the DNA TGTGCCAGCAGTTACTTTGGACAGTCAAACACTGAAGCTTTCTTT. Its translation is CASSYFGQSNTEAFF.

This chain joins TRBV4-1 and TRBJ1-1; a weak D match, TRBD1 (5 bases). CDR3 length equals 16 residues. Germline V CDR1 and CDR2: MGHRA, YSYEKL. Trimming shortened V by 0 bases and J by 1 base, and 12 bases separated the two germline ends. CDR3 residues: CASSQEKFTGNTEAFF. The CDR3 DNA is TGCGCCAGCAGCCAAGAAAAGTTTACAGGGAACACTGAAGCTTTCTTT.

This chain connects TRBV7-2 to TRBJ2-2; TRBD2 agrees at 11 bases. There are 17 residues in the CDR3. After removal of 4 bases from V and 5 bases from J, the junction contained 9 bases not matched to a gene. Germline values: CDR1 SGHTA, CDR2 FQGNSA. The CDR3 loop is CASSSPTSGSYTGELFF. The CDR3 coding sequence is TGTGCCAGCAGCTCCCCTACTAGCGGGAGTTATACCGGGGAGCTGTTTTTT. The full variable domain, its missing parts supplied by reference TRBV7-2 and TRBJ2-2, is GAGVSQSPSNKVTEKGKDVELRCDPISGHTALYWYRQSLGQGLEFLIYFQGNSAPDKSGLPSDRFSAERTGGSVSTLTIQRTQQEDSAVYLCASSSPTSGSYTGELFFGEGSRLTVL.

The genes are TRBV9 and TRBJ1-1; a weak D match, TRBD1 (5 bases). V lost 3 bases and J lost 0, with 6 bases in between. CDR1 is SGDLS and CDR2 is YYNGEE in the germline V gene. The CDR3 runs 13 residues. The CDR3 protein is CASSGGMNTEAFF. The CDR3 coding sequence is TGTGCCAGCAGCGGGGGGATGAACACTGAAGCTTTCTTT.

The rearrangement uses TRBV28 and TRBJ1-1; D remains ambiguous. Germline CDR1 and CDR2: MDHEN and SYDVKM. The CDR3 has 13 amino acids. Between the trimmed V and J ends, which lost 5 bases and 0 bases, there was a span of 7 bases. CDR3 amino acids: CASSPYMNTEAFF. The CDR3, as DNA: TGTGCCAGCAGTCCCTACATGAACACTGAAGCTTTCTTT.

The rearrangement joins TRBV6-6 to TRBJ1-1; 7 bases align to TRBD1. CDR3 size: 11 residues. Trimming removed 10 bases from V and 12 bases from J; junction bases left unmatched: 11. Germline CDR1 is MNHNY and CDR2 is SVGAGI (reference sequence). The DNA for the CDR3 is TGTGCCACCCTTACAGGGGTTGTTTCTTTCTTT. This gives the protein CATLTGVVSFF.

This chain connects TRBV19 to TRBJ2-7, with TRBD2 matching over 7 bases. Germline V gene data show CDR1 as LNHDA and CDR2 as SQIVND (reference sequence). The V gene end was trimmed by 3 bases and the J gene end by 5 bases; junction bases not matched to a gene: 1. The CDR3 loop spans 12 amino acids. The CDR3 DNA follows: TGTGCCAGTAGTATCGGGGGGAACGAGCAGTACTTC. Encoded protein: CASSIGGNEQYF.

V is TRBV10-1 and J is TRBJ2-7, with 7 bases matching TRBD2. The CDR3 runs to 15 residues. Trimming removed 6 bases from V and 0 bases from J; junction bases left unmatched: 8. Germline V lookup: CDR1 WNHNN, CDR2 SYGVQD (reference sequence). The CDR3 loop reads CASSLGLDNSYEQYF. CDR3 coding DNA: TGCGCCAGCAGCCTCGGACTAGATAACTCCTACGAGCAGTACTTC.

The chain carries TRBV15 and TRBJ2-5; D unresolved. Per germline, CDR1 LNHNV and CDR2 YYDKDF (reference sequence). Trimming took 1 base from V and 1 from J, leaving 1 base between them. This CDR3 spans 12 amino acids. The DNA of the CDR3 is TGTGCCACCAGCAGAGTCCAAGAGACCCAGTACTTC. It yields the protein CATSRVQETQYF.

This chain joins TRBV29-1 and TRBJ2-3, with 9 positions matching TRBD2. This CDR3 has 13 amino acids. Germline CDR1 reads SQVTM; CDR2 reads ANQGSEA. V dropped 8 bases and J dropped 4; count of bases not matched to a gene: 7. CDR3 DNA: TGCAGCCATTTAGCGGGAGTTCCAGATACGCAGTATTTT. This encodes CSHLAGVPDTQYF.

The chain carries TRBV7-2 and TRBJ2-7; D unclear. Trimming pared 6 bases from V and 7 bases from J, leaving 19 bases between. Per germline, CDR1 SGHTA and CDR2 FQGNSA. The CDR3 is 14 amino acids. The chain's CDR3 is CASSSSPALGEQYF. DNA of the CDR3: TGTGCCAGCAGTTCCTCTCCTGCGTTGGGGGAGCAGTACTTC.

The chain recombines TRBV2 with TRBJ2-5, with 9 bases fitting TRBD1. This CDR3 has 12 amino acids. V dropped 11 bases and J dropped 5; count of bases not matched to a gene: 6. The germline CDR1 and CDR2 sequences are SNHLY and FYNNEI. The CDR3 DNA reads TGTGCCGGACAGGGGTTAGGGGAGACCCAGTACTTC. It codes for CAGQGLGETQYF.

This rearrangement joins TRBV30 to TRBJ1-1, with unresolved D. The germline V gene encodes CDR1 GTSNPN and CDR2 SVGIG (reference sequence). Trimming cost V 0 bases and J 7 bases, with 12 bases left between them. This CDR3 has 13 amino acids. The CDR3 is CAWSVWTGNEAFF. The CDR3, as DNA: TGTGCCTGGAGTGTTTGGACGGGCAATGAAGCTTTCTTT.

In nucleotides, the CDR3 is TGTGCCAGCAGCCAAGGCTGGGACAGGGCGGGGAACTATGGCTACACCTTC. It encodes CASSQGWDRAGNYGYTF. V and J are TRBV3-1 (or the pseudogene TRBV3-2) and TRBJ1-2; TRBD1 agrees at 9 bases. V shed 1 base, J shed 2 bases, and the junction held 8 bases outside the gene matches. The germline gives CDR1 LGHDT, CDR2 YNNKEL (reference sequence). The length of the CDR3 is 17 residues.

The chain is built from TRBV6-5 and TRBJ1-2, with D perhaps matching TRBD1 (5 bases). This CDR3 has 13 residues. The germline V gene has CDR1 MNHEY and CDR2 SVGAGI. Trimming took off 2 bases at V and 8 bases at J, with 12 bases between the two ends. The CDR3, as DNA: TGTGCCAGCAGTTACATCCAGGGCCGGGGCTACACCTTC. This sequence encodes CASSYIQGRGYTF.

V usage is TRBV28 and J usage is TRBJ1-4; 9 bases agree with TRBD1. J was trimmed by 8 bases and V by 6 bases; bases with no gene match: 4. The CDR3 spans 13 residues. Germline CDR1 and CDR2: MDHEN and SYDVKM. CDR3 protein: CASRGTGLEKLFF. The CDR3, as DNA: TGTGCCAGCAGGGGGACAGGGTTGGAAAAACTGTTTTTT.

The chain joins TRBV7-9 to TRBJ2-1; 7 bases map to TRBD1. Germline V gives CDR1 SEHNR, CDR2 FQNEAQ (reference sequence). There are 17 residues in the CDR3. Trimming removed 6 bases from V and 4 bases from J; junction bases left unmatched: 15. The DNA of the CDR3 is TGTGCCAGCAGGTTTCGTACAGGGGCTGGTAGATACAATGAGCAGTTCTTC. Protein product: CASRFRTGAGRYNEQFF.

As for this clone: One end of the junction varies from germline; a read error may be responsible. This chain connects TRBV7-2 to TRBJ2-1; D is uncertain. The CDR3 is 15 amino acids. The germline gives CDR1 SGHTA, CDR2 FQGNSA. For the CDR3, the DNA is TGTGCCAGCAGCTCCGGGTCTACCTCCTACAATGGGCAGTTCTTC. This translates into CASSSGSTSYNGQFF.

This rearrangement joins TRBV6-4 to TRBJ1-1; TRBD1 agrees at 10 bases. The CDR3 contains 13 residues. Germline-derived CDR1 and CDR2 are MRHNA and SNTAGT. J gave up 5 bases and V 10 bases, and 7 bases lay outside the gene matches. CDR3 loop: CANRQGAMTEAFF. CDR3 DNA sequence: TGTGCCAACCGACAGGGGGCCATGACTGAAGCTTTCTTT.

CDR3 sequence reads: CASPPRDRDRGENIQYF. As DNA, the CDR3 is TGTGCCAGCCCGCCCCGGGACAGGGATCGAGGGGAAAACATTCAGTACTTC. V and J are TRBV3-1 (or the pseudogene TRBV3-2) and TRBJ2-4; the match to TRBD1 covers 9 bases. Per the germline V gene, CDR1 is LGHDT and CDR2 is YNNKEL (reference sequence). Unmatched junction bases numbered 16, after V lost 8 bases and J lost 5 bases. The CDR3 has 17 residues.

The V gene is TRBV4-1, the J gene TRBJ1-2; D is uncertain. The CDR3 is 16 amino acids. Germline V lookup: CDR1 MGHRA, CDR2 YSYEKL. Trimming cost V 1 base and J 2 bases, with 14 bases left between them. CDR3 nucleotides: TGCGCCAGCAGCCAAGCTCCTGGGAATACAAACTATGGCTACACCTTC. Its protein product is CASSQAPGNTNYGYTF.

The gene calls are TRBV30 and TRBJ1-3; D is unclear. The V end lost 5 bases, the J end lost 7 bases, and 15 bases lay between the germline ends. CDR1 and CDR2 (germline): GTSNPN, SVGIG (reference sequence). The CDR3 has 13 amino acids. The CDR3 region is CAWGPVGGNTIYF. The CDR3 nucleotides read TGTGCCTGGGGCCCCGTAGGAGGTAACACCATATATTTT.

The J gene is TRBJ1-4, the V gene TRBV28; D might be TRBD1 (6 bases). Germline lookup yields CDR1 MDHEN and CDR2 SYDVKM. The CDR3 is made up of 15 amino acids. Trimming pared 0 bases from V and 7 bases from J, leaving 12 bases between. The CDR3 nucleotides are TGTGCCAGCAGTTTATGGTTTAGGGGGGCTGAAAAACTGTTTTTT. Its protein product is CASSLWFRGAEKLFF.